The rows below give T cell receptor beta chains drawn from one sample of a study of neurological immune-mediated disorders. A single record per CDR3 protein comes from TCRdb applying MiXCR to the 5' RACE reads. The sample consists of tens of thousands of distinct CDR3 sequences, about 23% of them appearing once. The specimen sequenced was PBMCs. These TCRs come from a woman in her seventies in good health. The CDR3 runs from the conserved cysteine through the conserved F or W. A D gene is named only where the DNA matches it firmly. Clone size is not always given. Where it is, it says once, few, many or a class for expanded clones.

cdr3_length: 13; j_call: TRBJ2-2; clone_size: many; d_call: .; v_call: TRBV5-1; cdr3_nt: TGCGCCAGCAGCCGACAAGACACCGGGGAGCTGTTTTTT; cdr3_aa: CASSRQDTGELFF
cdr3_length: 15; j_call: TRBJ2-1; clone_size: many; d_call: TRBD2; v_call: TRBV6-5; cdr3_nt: TGTGCCAGCACCCTGGCGGGAGGGGGTTACAATGAGCAGTTCTTC; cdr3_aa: CASTLAGGGYNEQFF
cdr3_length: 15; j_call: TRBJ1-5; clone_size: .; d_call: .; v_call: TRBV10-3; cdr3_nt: TGTGCCATCAGTGATAGGTCCAGGCCCAATCAGCCCCAGCATTTT; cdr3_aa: CAISDRSRPNQPQHF
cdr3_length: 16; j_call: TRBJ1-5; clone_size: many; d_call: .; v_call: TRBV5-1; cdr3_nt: TGCGCCAGCAGCCCGGGACCAGGGTGGAATAATCAGCCCCAGCATTTT; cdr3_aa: CASSPGPGWNNQPQHF
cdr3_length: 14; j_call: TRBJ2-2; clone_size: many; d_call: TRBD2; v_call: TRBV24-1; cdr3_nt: TGTGCCACCAGTGAACGACTAGCGGCCGGGGAGCTGTTTTTT; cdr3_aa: CATSERLAAGELFF
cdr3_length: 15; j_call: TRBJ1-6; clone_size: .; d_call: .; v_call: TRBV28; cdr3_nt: TGTGCCAGCAAAGCCTCCATATTTTATAATTCACCCCTCCACTTT; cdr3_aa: CASKASIFYNSPLHF
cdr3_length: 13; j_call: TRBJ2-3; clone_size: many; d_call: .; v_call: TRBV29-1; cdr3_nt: TGCAGCGTTGGAGAGGTCTTGAGCGAGACGCAGTATTTT; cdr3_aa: CSVGEVLSETQYF
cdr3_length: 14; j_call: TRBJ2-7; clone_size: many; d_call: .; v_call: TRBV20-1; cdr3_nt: TGCAGTGCTAGTAAACAGTCGGACGGTGGGGAGCAGTACTTC; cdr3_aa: CSASKQSDGGEQYF
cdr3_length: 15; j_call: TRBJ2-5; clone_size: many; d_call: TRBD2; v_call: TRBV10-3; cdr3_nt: TGTGCCATCAGCCGGGGTAGCGGGAATGCAGAGACCCAGTACTTC; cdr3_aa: CAISRGSGNAETQYF
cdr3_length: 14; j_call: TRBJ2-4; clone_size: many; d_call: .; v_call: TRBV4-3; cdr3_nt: TGCGCCAGCAGCCAGGGGGCGGGGTCCGACATTCAGTACTTC; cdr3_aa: CASSQGAGSDIQYF
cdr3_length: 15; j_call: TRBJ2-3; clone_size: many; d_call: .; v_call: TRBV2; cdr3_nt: TGTGCCAGCAGGGGGTGGCGGGGCCAGACAGATACGCAGTATTTT; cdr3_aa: CASRGWRGQTDTQYF
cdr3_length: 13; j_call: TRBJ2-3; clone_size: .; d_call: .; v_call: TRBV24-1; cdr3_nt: TGTGCCACCACGGCAGGGCTAACAGATACGCAGTATTTT; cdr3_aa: CATTAGLTDTQYF
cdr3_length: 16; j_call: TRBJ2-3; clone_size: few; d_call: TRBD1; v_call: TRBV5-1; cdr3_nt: TGCGCCAGCAGCCCGCGGACAGGGGGGCCTACAGATACGCAGTATTTT; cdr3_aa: CASSPRTGGPTDTQYF
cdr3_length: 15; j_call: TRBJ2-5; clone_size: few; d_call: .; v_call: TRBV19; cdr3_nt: TGTGCCAGTAGTATGGGTCGGGGGCTGTCAGAGACCCAGTACTTC; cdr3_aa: CASSMGRGLSETQYF
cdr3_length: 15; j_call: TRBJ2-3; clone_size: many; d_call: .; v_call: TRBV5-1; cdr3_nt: TGCGCCAGCAGCTCAATTCGGGGGGCGCGGGATACGCAGTATTTT; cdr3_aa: CASSSIRGARDTQYF
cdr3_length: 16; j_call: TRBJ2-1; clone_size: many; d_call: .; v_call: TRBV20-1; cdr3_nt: TGCAGTGCTAGAGTAGGGATCCAGCATAGTAACAGTGAGCAGTTCTTC; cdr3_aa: CSARVGIQHSNSEQFF
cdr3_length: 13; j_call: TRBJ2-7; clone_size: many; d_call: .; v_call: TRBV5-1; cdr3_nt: TGCGCCAGCAGCGAAAGGGGTTCCTACGAGCAGTACTTC; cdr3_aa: CASSERGSYEQYF
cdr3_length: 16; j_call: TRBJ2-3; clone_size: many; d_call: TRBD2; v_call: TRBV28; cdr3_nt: TGTGCCAGCAGCTCATCCCAGACTAGCGGGAGGGATACGCAGTATTTT; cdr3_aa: CASSSSQTSGRDTQYF
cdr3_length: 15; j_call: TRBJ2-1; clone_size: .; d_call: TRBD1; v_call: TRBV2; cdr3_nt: TGTGCCAGCAGAGCGCCGGACAGGGAACACAATGAGCAGTTCTTC; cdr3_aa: CASRAPDREHNEQFF
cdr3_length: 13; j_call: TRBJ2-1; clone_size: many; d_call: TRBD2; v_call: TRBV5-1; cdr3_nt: TGCGCCAGCAGTCTCCTGGGAGGGGATGAGCAGTTCTTC; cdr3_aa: CASSLLGGDEQFF
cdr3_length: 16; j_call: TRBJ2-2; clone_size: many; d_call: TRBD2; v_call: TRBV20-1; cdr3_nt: TGCAGTGCTAGAGATCCAAGCGGGAGGAACACCGGGGAGCTGTTTTTT; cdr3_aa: CSARDPSGRNTGELFF
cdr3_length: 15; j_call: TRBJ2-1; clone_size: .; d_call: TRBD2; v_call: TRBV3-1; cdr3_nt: TGTGCCAGCATCCAAGGGCCGGATCCTAGCGGTGAGCAGTTCTTC; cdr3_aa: CASIQGPDPSGEQFF
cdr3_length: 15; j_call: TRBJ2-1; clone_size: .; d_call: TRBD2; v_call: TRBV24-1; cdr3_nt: TGTGCCACCAGTGACCCGGGACTACCTTACAATGAGCAGTTCTTC; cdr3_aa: CATSDPGLPYNEQFF
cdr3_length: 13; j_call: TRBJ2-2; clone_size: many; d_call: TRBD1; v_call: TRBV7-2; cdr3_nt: TGTGCCGGAGGACAGGGGAACACCGGGGAGCTGTTTTTT; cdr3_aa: CAGGQGNTGELFF
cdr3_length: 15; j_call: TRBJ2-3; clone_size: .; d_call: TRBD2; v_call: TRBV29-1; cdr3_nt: TGCAGCGTTGACTCGACTAGCGGGGTGACAGATACGCAGTATTTT; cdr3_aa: CSVDSTSGVTDTQYF
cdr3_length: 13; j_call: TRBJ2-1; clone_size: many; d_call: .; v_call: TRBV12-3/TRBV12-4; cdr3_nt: TGTGCCAGCAGCCGTCAACTCGGGACGGAGCAGTTCTTC; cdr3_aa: CASSRQLGTEQFF
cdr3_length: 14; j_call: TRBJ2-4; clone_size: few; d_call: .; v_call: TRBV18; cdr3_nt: TGTGCCAGCTCAGGAACCGGGACCAAAAACATTCAGTACTTC; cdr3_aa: CASSGTGTKNIQYF
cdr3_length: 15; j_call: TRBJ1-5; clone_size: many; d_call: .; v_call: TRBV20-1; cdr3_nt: TGCAGTGCTAGGTCAAACGGTAATAGCAATCAGCCCCAGCATTTT; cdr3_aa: CSARSNGNSNQPQHF
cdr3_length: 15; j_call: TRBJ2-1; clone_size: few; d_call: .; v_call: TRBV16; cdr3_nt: TGTGCCAGCAGCCCTCTGGGGGGAGGTGCCAATGAGCAGTTCTTC; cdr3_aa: CASSPLGGGANEQFF
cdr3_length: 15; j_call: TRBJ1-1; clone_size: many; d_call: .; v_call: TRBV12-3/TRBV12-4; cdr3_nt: TGTGCCAGCGGACGGGGAGGGGCTTTGAACACTGAAGCTTTCTTT; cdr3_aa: CASGRGGALNTEAFF
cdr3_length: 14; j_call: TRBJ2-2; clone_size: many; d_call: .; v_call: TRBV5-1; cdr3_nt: TGCGCCAGCAGCTTGGGGACAGCCACCGGGGAGCTGTTTTTT; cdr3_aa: CASSLGTATGELFF
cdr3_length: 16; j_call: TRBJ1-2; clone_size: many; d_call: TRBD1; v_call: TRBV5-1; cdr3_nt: TGCGCCAGCAGCTTGTGGGGACAGGAATATAACTATGGCTACACCTTC; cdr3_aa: CASSLWGQEYNYGYTF
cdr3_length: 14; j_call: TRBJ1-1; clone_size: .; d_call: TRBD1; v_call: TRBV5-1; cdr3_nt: TGCGCCAGCAGCGAAAGACAGGGAAACACTGAAGCTTTCTTT; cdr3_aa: CASSERQGNTEAFF
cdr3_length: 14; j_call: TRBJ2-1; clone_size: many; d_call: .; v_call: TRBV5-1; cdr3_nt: TGCGCCAGCAGCCCCGGGGCAGGGTTGGATGAGCAGTTCTTC; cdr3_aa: CASSPGAGLDEQFF
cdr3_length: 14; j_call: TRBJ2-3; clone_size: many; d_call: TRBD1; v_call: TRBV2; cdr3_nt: TGTGCCAGCAGTCGGGACAGGAGCACAGATACGCAGTATTTT; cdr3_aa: CASSRDRSTDTQYF
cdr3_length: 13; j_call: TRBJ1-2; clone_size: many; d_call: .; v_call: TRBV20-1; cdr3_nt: TGCAGTGCTAGTAGTAGCTTCCTTCGTGGCTACACCTTC; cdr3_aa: CSASSSFLRGYTF
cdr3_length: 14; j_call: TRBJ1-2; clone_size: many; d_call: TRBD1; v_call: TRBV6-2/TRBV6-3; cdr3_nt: TGTGCCAGCACCCAAGGGGACAGTCTCTATGGCTACACCTTC; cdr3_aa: CASTQGDSLYGYTF
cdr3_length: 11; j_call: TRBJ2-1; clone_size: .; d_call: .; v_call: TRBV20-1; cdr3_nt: TGCAGTGCTCCCCGATACAATGAGCAGTTCTTC; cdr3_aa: CSAPRYNEQFF